The clone carrying this T cell receptor beta chain was counted at least ten times. Trimming at V came to 5 bases and at J to 3 bases, leaving 6 bases not matched to a gene. Germline lookup yields CDR1 ENHRY and CDR2 SYGVKD. The CDR3 spans 14 residues. The sample is drawn from a study of T cells in Graves' hyperthyroidism and ophthalmopathy. TCR beta CDR3 regions were amplified from RNA transcripts. When the TCR CDR3 underwent first-round RT-PCR, the HTBI primer set was used. TCRdb re-called the multiplex PCR reads with MiXCR, one entry per CDR3 protein. In the table there are a few hundred thousand distinct CDR3 sequences, about 15% of which are singletons.

The specimen sequenced was blood. The chain is built from TRBV10-3 and TRBJ1-1, with 7 bases identical to TRBD1. This TCR came from a woman aged 18-29 years with Graves' hyperthyroidism. This chain's CDR3 is CAISPTGEYTEAFF. The CDR3 nucleotides are TGTGCCATCAGTCCCACAGGGGAGTACACTGAAGCTTTCTTT.